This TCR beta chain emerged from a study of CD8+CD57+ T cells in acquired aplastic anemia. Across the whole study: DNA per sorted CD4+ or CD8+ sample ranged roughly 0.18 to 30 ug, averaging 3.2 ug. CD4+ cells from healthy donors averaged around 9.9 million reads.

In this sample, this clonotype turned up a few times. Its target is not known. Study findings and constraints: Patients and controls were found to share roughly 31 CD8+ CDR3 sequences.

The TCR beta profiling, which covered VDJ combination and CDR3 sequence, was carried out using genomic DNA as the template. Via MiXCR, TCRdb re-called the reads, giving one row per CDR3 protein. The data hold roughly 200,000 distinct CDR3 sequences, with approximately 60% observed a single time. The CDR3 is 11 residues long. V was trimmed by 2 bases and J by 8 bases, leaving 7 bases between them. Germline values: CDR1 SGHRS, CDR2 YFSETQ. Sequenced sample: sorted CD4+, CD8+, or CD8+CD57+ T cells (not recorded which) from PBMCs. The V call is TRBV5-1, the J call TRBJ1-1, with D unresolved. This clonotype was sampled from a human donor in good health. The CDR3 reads CASSFGGEAFF. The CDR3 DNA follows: TGCGCCAGCAGCTTCGGTGGAGAAGCTTTCTTT.